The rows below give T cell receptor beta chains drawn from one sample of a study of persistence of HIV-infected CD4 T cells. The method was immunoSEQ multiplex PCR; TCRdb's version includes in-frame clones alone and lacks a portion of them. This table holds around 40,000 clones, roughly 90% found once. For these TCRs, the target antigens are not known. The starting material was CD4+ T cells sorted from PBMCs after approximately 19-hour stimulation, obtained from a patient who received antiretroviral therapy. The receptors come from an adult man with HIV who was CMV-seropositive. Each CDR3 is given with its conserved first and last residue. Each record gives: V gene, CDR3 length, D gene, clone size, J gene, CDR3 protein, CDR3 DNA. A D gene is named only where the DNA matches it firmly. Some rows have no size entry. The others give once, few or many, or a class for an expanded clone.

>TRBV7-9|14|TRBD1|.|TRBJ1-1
CASTPGQEHTEAFF
TGTGCCAGCACCCCGGGACAGGAACACACTGAAGCTTTCTTT
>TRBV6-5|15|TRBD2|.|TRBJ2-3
CASSPGTSGEVRQYF
TGTGCCAGCAGCCCCGGGACTAGCGGGGAAGTCCGGCAGTATTTT
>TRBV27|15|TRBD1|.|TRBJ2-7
CASNQDRGDAYEQYF
TGTGCCAGCAATCAGGACAGGGGCGACGCCTACGAGCAGTACTTC
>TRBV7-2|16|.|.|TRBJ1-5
CASSPMGGIANQPQHF
TGTGCCAGCAGCCCAATGGGGGGTATAGCCAATCAGCCCCAGCATTTT
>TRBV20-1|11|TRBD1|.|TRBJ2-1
CAGTEFNEQFF
TGCGCCGGGACAGAGTTTAATGAGCAGTTCTTC
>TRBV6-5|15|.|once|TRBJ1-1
CASSYSILGNTEAFF
TGTGCCAGCAGTTACTCGATACTAGGGAATACTGAAGCTTTCTTT
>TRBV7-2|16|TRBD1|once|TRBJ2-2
CASSPQRDRGTGELFF
TGTGCCAGCAGCCCTCAACGGGACAGGGGAACCGGGGAGCTGTTTTTT
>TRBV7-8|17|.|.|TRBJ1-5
CASSPRGGTEYNQPQHF
TGTGCCAGCAGCCCTCGGGGGGGGACGGAGTACAATCAGCCCCAGCATTTT
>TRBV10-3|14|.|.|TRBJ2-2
CAISERSPTGELFF
TGTGCCATCAGTGAAAGGAGCCCCACCGGGGAGCTGTTTTTT
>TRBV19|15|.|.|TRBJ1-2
CASSHRQPRNYGYTF
TGTGCCAGTAGTCACCGACAGCCACGAAACTATGGCTACACCTTC
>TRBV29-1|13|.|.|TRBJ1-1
CSVFKGRNTEAFF
TGCAGCGTTTTTAAGGGGCGGAACACTGAAGCTTTCTTT
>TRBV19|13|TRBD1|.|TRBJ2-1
CASKGARYNEQFF
TGTGCCAGTAAGGGGGCCCGCTACAATGAGCAGTTCTTC
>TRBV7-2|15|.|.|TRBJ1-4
CASSPSSGTNEKLFF
TGTGCCAGCAGCCCGTCGTCGGGGACTAATGAAAAACTGTTTTTT
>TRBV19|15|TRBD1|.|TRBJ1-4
CASSGQASTNEKLFF
TGTGCCAGCTCTGGACAGGCCTCAACTAATGAAAAACTGTTTTTT
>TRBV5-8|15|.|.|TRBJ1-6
CASSLSVPTHSPLHF
TGTGCCAGCAGCTTGAGTGTTCCCACGCACTCACCCCTCCACTTT
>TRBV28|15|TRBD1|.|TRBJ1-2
CASSSGQGNYYGYTF
TGTGCCAGCAGTTCGGGACAGGGGAACTACTATGGCTACACCTTC
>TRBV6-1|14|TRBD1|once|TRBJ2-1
CASSPQGAVYEQFF
TGTGCCAGCAGCCCACAGGGGGCAGTCTATGAGCAGTTCTTC
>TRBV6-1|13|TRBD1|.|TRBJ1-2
CASSEQTGDGYTF
TGTGCCAGCAGTGAACAAACAGGGGATGGCTACACCTTC
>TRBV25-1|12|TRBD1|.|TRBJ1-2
CASTGTGSGYTF
TGTGCCAGCACCGGGACAGGATCCGGCTACACCTTC
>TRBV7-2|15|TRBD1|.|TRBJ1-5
CASSLAGQTNQPQHF
TGTGCCAGCAGCTTAGCGGGACAGACTAATCAGCCCCAGCATTTT
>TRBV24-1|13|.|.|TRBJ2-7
CATSETSNYEQYF
TGTGCCACCAGTGAGACGTCAAACTACGAGCAGTACTTC
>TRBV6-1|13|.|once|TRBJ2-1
CASSDFRQNEQFF
TGTGCCAGCAGTGATTTTCGACAGAATGAGCAGTTCTTC
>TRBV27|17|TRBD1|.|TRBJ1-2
CASSLYDRGRGNYGYTF
TGTGCCAGCAGTTTGTACGACAGGGGGCGGGGTAACTATGGCTACACCTTC
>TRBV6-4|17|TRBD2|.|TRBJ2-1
CASSEVAGGQSYNEQFF
TGTGCCAGCAGTGAAGTAGCGGGGGGGCAGTCCTACAATGAGCAGTTCTTC
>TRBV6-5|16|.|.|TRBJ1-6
CASSYSRGDGNSPLHF
TGTGCCAGCAGTTACTCGAGGGGTGATGGTAATTCACCCCTCCACTTT
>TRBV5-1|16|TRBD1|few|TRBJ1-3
CASSRTGSASGNTIYF
TGCGCCAGCAGCCGGACAGGGTCAGCCTCTGGAAACACCATATATTTT
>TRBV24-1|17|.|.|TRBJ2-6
CATSAHGGLTGANVLTF
TGTGCCACCAGTGCCCACGGGGGGCTGACTGGGGCCAACGTCCTGACTTTC